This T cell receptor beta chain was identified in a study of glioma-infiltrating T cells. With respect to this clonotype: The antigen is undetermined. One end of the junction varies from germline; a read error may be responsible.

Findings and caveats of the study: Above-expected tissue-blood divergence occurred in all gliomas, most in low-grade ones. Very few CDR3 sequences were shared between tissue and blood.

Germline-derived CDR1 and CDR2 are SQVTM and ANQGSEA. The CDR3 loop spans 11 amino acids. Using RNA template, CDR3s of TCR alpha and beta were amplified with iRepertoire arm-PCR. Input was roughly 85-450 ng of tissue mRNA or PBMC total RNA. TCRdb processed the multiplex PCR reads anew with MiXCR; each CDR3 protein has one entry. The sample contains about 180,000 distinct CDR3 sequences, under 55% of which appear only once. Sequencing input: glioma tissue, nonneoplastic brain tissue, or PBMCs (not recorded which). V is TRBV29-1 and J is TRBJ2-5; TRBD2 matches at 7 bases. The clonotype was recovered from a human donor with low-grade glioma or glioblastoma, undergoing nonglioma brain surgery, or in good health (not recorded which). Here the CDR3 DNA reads TGCAGCGCCGTGCCCAGCGGGACCCACTACTTC. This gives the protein CSAVPSGTHYF.